This TCR beta chain appears in the sequencing data of a study of shared clonotypes between healthy human individuals (dated by TCRdb to the early 2020s). Study-level background: Two women and a few men aged 18 to 49 years were included in the cohort. The study deeply sequenced blood TCR repertoires of roughly five healthy adults to estimate repertoire size and the extent of clonotype sharing between individuals. Libraries were prepared and TCR repertoires were sequenced by different laboratories using diverse techniques, in order to increase sequencing depth and limit assay-specific biases. Leukapheresis yielded between about 0.94 and 9.5 billion PBMCs per donor.

Worth noting for this clone: Its antigen specificity is not known. No much larger clone is present one base from it, and per-base qualities are unavailable. Other DNA sequences of this sample code for an identical CDR3.

Per the germline V gene, MGHDK is the CDR1 and SYGVNS is the CDR2. Its CDR3 holds 14 amino acids, cysteine through phenylalanine. Only the CDR3 part of the read is kept: 42 bases, read in frame from the first base. At the junction V is shortened by 3 bases and J by 1 base, with 10 bases in between. TCR CDR3 regions were amplified from genomic DNA by multiplex PCR using the deep immunoSEQ assay. Extracted genomic DNA from each cell subset was spread evenly across all wells of several immunoSEQ 96-well plates, with each plate serving as a replicate. For unsorted PBMC, approximately 300 ng of genomic DNA, equivalent to around 33,000 T cell genomes, went into each replicate PCR. Ten immunoSEQ deep assay plates were used to sequence the unsorted PBMC genomic DNA. The purified libraries were quantified using a Qubit 3.0 fluorometer, sized with a Bioanalyzer 2100, and then quantified again using the KAPA Library Quantification kit. A separate single-read 150-cycle Illumina NextSeq 550 flow cell was used to sequence each immunoSEQ 96-well plate. The original methods were these. Because only junctional sequences without quality scores were contained in the immunoSEQ output, filtering matching that applied to full-length reads could not be performed. Sequences were annotated with PyIR, a Python wrapper for IgBLAST v1.9, using IMGT germline references to assign V/J genes and CDR3. Any read was removed if the V/J assignment was weak (E-value above 1e-6), the CDR3 was missing, or the read contained stop codons, out-of-frame junctions, or ambiguous translated residues. A V3J clonotype was defined by an identical inferred V gene, J gene, and CDR3 amino acid sequence. Percentage overlap between repertoires was computed as shared unique clonotypes divided by the size of the smaller repertoire. Three approaches were used to assess repertoire richness: RTK rarefaction, the Chao1 estimator, and Recon v2.1 estimates of unobserved clonotypes. What TCRdb holds here is the immuneACCESS table cut down to in-frame rearrangements. Part of the clones is not present; checked against another copy, under half of the missing clones reflect an unresolved V gene, and the others are unexplained. D and trimming were read from the DNA, whereas the V and J calls and clone size are those reported in that table. The sample table shows about 470,000 clones, and 75% to 85% are seen once. Of the sample, 13% is held by the ten largest clones.

Healthy HIV-negative adults with no recently reported acute infections or vaccinations were included as donors. Only Caucasian adults living in Nashville, Tennessee, USA were represented among the donors. For unsorted samples, 75 million to 100 million PBMCs were counted and genomic DNA was extracted with the QIAamp DNA Blood Mini kit. After blood collection by leukapheresis, PBMCs were isolated using Ficoll-Histopaque density gradient centrifugation and then cryopreserved in the vapor phase of liquid nitrogen. The study at large found these results: Sampling was restricted to blood, and TCR repertoires in tissues likely differ from the TCR repertoires found in blood. The small number of donors limited the genetic and exposure-history diversity represented. Pairwise subsampling indicated that sequencing depth was expected to affect the degree of clonotype sharing among donors.

The chain uses TRBV25-1 and TRBJ2-7; the D gene assignment is ambiguous. Sample: PBMCs. The TCR originated in a woman aged 40 to 49 in good health. Some clones in this sample may be carry-over from other donors' samples. The DNA is TGTGCCAGCAGTGAGTCCCTTGGATCCTACGAGCAGTACTTC. It specifies CASSESLGSYEQYF.